Reported below is one T cell receptor beta chain. The target of this receptor is not known. No base quality information exists; no much larger clone differs at one position. The data were taken from a study of radiotherapy plus CTLA-4 blockade in lung cancer (dated by TCRdb to about 2018). Describing the broader study: Among enrolled patients, under 20% had an objective response and 25% to 40% reached disease control. Broad study findings and their caveats: Increased serum interferon-beta after radiation, together with early dynamic changes in blood T cell clones, were reported to be the strongest predictors of response. After treatment with radiotherapy and ipilimumab, TCR clones that came from tumors expanded in the peripheral blood.

Library creation used the immunoSEQ multiplex PCR assay. TCRdb re-hosts the immuneACCESS table, in-frame sequences only. Its copies lack some clones; in the studies checked, an unresolved V gene accounts for under half of them, and the cause for the rest is not known. The sample table holds fewer than 90,000 clones, of which roughly 87% were seen once. Jointly, the top ten make up 0.65% to 0.95% of the sample. Focal radiation therapy combined with CTLA-4 blockade (ipilimumab) was tested in patients with chemo-refractory metastatic non-small-cell lung cancer. From its cysteine to its phenylalanine, the CDR3 spans 14 amino acids. Only the CDR3 portion is preserved as DNA: 42 bases, with reading frame beginning at the first base. CDR1 MDHEN and CDR2 SYDVKM are derived from the germline V gene. V has 7 bases trimmed and J has 10 bases trimmed; junction bases matching no gene number 11.

The sequence links TRBV28 to TRBJ2-5, with TRBD2 identical over 11 junction bases. The sample consisted of peripheral blood, taken from a patient treated with radiotherapy plus ipilimumab. The receptor comes from a human donor with non-small cell lung cancer who had stable disease on radiotherapy plus ipilimumab. The CDR3 loop reads CASNSRGTSGFQYF. The sequence in DNA is TGTGCCAGCAATAGTAGGGGGACTAGCGGATTCCAGTACTTC.